The T cell receptor (beta chain) under discussion was sequenced for a study of T cells in Graves' hyperthyroidism and ophthalmopathy (dated by TCRdb to the late 2010s). About the study as a whole: Peripheral blood samples were taken at initial diagnosis, before any treatment was given. TCR V-J signatures able to tell the groups apart were searched for in a discovery cohort of approximately 95 patients, of whom around 42 had Graves' ophthalmopathy and 57 had stable Graves' hyperthyroidism. Prospective prediction of ophthalmopathy was tested in an independent validation cohort of 18 to 20 hyperthyroidism patients and 15 to 17 patients who later progressed to ophthalmopathy. The roughly 100 discovery patients were randomly divided into training and test sets at a 7:3 ratio. In addition, the study compared T-cell repertoires in thyroid tissue and in blood from several Graves' hyperthyroidism patients. Following sampling, methimazole starting at 30 mg daily was given to hyperthyroidism patients, and high-dose intravenous methylprednisolone was given to ophthalmopathy patients. According to the paper, TCR Vbeta CDR3 sequencing was carried out on more than 120 peripheral blood samples, which came from fewer than 50 ophthalmopathy, approximately 72 hyperthyroidism and some 17 progressor patients. The paper's findings and limits, for the study overall: A 13 V-J signature model separated ophthalmopathy from stable hyperthyroidism, with just over 85% sensitivity and just under 84% specificity in cross-validation and 80%/75% in testing. Blood samples also contained most of the expanded thyroid clonotypes (frequency above 0.001), which suggests that blood repertoires may reflect thyroid immune responses. Sample size was not statistically predetermined, and blinding of investigators to group allocation was not performed. In validation, the model predicted progression to ophthalmopathy with approximately 71% sensitivity and roughly 72% specificity, a median of 6.5 months before onset.

Amplification of TCR beta CDR3 regions was carried out from RNA transcripts. A first-round RT-PCR of the TCR CDR3 used the HTBI primer set with the Qiagen OneStep RT-PCR kit. A second multiplex PCR round built the libraries, followed by size selection and purification. Sequencing of the libraries was done on an Illumina HiSeq2000 using paired-end 100 bp reads. As for the authors' bioinformatics: SOAPnuke was used to process the raw data, throwing out any read that contained adapters or uncalled bases, had a mean Phred below 15, or lacked an exact constant-primer or identifier match. COPE v1.2.5 was used to merge the high-quality paired reads, and each unique nucleotide sequence was defined as a clonotype. MiTCR v1.1 was used to align clonotypes to the IMGT TRBV, TRBD and TRBJ reference segments. The analysis included only V-J combinations with a frequency above 0.0001, which together covered 99.2% of the repertoires. The TCS score was defined as F50 (clonal expansion) divided by E x V (chaos), with BLOSUM62-based TCRdist calculated between CDR3 peptides within each V-J. Welch's t-statistics and random forest reduced around 520 V-J features to fewer than 15, which were used in a naive Bayes classifier (R e1071). TCRdb passed the public sequencing reads through fastp at Q25 and MiXCR, retaining productive beta sequences. Records with the same CDR3 protein are collapsed into one entry carrying the most frequent genes and DNA. The V and J calls and clone size are TCRdb's, not the authors'. This sample has hundreds of thousands of distinct CDR3 sequences in its table, and over 15% of those were observed once. Around 19% of the sample goes to the ten largest clones.

About this clonotype: Its target antigen remains unknown. This may stem from a read error, because a much larger clone lies one nucleotide away.

Stable Graves' hyperthyroidism was defined as no progression to ophthalmopathy during 18 months of follow-up. Hyperthyroidism patients were aged 18 to 65 years and newly diagnosed, with disease duration of less than 2 months. Exclusion was applied to patients with uncontrolled infections, other autoimmune diseases, pregnancy or lactation. Diagnoses were established on the basis of clinical symptoms, serum thyroxine and TRAb, thyroid ultrasound, and orbital computed tomography. Ficoll-Paque density gradient centrifugation was used to isolate PBMCs from around 10 ml of fresh peripheral blood. Total RNA was extracted using Trizol reagent, and RNA quality was assessed on an Agilent 2100 Bioanalyzer. From the germline V gene (reference sequence), CDR1 is DFQATT and CDR2 is SNEGSKA. The CDR3 sequence holds 11 residues, the cysteine and phenylalanine included. Of the read, only the CDR3 DNA is kept; its 33 bases are in frame from base 1. V was cut back by 3 bases and J by 4 bases, leaving a gap of 5 bases between them.

The rearrangement combines TRBV20-1 with TRBJ2-3; no D gene call is confident. The source material was blood. The source of this sequence is a woman between 18 and 30 years old with Graves' hyperthyroidism. CDR3 region: CSASPADTQYF. In nucleotide form, the sequence is TGCAGTGCTAGTCCCGCAGATACGCAGTATTTT.